This entry describes one T cell receptor (beta chain). In the study's own analysis: Researchers report that nucleated cell counts were estimated from reference gene primer amplification. Only in-frame clones appear in the TCRdb table, and some are missing; sequencing was by immunoSEQ multiplex PCR. The V and J calls and clone size are taken from that table; D and trimming were inferred from the DNA. The profile shows under 500,000 clones, around nine tenths of them singletons. This record belongs to a study of blood T cell repertoires in COVID-19. The overall study: Samples came from the United States, Italy and Spain, spanning acute and convalescent COVID-19.

CDR3 length equals 13 residues. V shed 5 bases and J shed 5 bases, with 10 bases lying between them. CDR1 is MRHNA and CDR2 is SNTAGT in the germline V gene. Material for sequencing was peripheral blood. The V call is TRBV6-4, the J call TRBJ1-5; D is unclear. The sequence came from a woman in her twenties or thirties with acute or convalescent COVID-19. The CDR3 spells CASSFLPDQPQHF. CDR3 nucleotide sequence: TGTGCCAGCAGTTTTTTGCCAGATCAGCCCCAGCATTTT.